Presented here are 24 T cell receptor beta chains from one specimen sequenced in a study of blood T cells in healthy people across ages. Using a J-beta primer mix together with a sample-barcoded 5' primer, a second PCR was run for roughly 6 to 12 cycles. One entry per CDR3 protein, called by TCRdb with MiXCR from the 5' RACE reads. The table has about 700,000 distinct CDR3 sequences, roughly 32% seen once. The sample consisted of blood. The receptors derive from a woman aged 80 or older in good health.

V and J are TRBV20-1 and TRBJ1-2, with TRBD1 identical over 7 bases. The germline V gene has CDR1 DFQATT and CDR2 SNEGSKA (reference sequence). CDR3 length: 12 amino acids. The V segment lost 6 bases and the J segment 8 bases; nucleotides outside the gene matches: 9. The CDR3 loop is CSAPKGAGGYTF. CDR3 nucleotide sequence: TGCAGTGCCCCTAAGGGGGCGGGCGGCTACACCTTC.

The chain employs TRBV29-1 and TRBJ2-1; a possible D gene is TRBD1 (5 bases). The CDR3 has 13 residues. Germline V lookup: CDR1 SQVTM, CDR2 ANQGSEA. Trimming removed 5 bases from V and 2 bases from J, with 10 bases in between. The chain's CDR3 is CSVRDSPYNEQFF. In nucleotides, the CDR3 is TGCAGCGTTAGAGACAGTCCCTACAATGAGCAGTTCTTC.

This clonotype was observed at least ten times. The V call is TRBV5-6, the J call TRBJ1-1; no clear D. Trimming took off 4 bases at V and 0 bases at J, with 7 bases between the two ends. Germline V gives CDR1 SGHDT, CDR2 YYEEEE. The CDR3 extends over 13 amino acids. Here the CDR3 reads CASSTHMNTEAFF. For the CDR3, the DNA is TGTGCCAGCAGCACCCACATGAACACTGAAGCTTTCTTT.

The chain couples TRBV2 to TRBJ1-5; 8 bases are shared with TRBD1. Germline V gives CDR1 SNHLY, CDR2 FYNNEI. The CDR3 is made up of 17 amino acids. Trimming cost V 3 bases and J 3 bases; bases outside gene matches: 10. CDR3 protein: CASSDPQGQEANQPQHF. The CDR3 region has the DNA TGTGCCAGCAGTGATCCCCAGGGACAGGAGGCCAATCAGCCCCAGCATTTT.

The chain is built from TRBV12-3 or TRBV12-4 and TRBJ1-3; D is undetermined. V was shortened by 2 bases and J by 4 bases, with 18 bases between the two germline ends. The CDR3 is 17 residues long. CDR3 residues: CASSLKIGPGGGNTIYF. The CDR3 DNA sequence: TGTGCCAGCAGTTTAAAAATAGGGCCCGGTGGAGGAAACACCATATATTTT.

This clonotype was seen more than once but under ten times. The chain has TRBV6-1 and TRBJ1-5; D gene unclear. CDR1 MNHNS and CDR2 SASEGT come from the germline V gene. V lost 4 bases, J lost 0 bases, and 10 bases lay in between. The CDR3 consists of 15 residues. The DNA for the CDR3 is TGTGCCAGCAGTGGGGGAAGAATTAGCAATCAGCCCCAGCATTTT. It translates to CASSGGRISNQPQHF.

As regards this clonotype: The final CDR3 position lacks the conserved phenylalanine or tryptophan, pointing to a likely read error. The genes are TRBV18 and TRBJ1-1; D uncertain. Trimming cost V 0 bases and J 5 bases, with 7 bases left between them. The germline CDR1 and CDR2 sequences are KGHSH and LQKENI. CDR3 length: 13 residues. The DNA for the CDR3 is TGTGCCAGCTCACCACCGCGGAGGACTGAAGCTTTCTGT. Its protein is CASSPPRRTEAFC.

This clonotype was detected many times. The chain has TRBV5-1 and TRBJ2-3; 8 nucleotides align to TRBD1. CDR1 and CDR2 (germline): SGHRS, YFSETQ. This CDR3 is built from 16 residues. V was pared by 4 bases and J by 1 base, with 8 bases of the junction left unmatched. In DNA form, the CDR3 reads TGCGCCAGCAGCCCTCAAATGGACAGGGGCACAGATACGCAGTATTTT. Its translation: CASSPQMDRGTDTQYF.

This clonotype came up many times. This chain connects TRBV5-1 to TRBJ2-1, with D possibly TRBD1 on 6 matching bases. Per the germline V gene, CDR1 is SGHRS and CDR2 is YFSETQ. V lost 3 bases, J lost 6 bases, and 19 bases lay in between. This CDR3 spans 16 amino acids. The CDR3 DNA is TGCGCCAGCAGCTCGCAAACAGGGATGAGAGTCAATGAGCAGTTCTTC. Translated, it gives CASSSQTGMRVNEQFF.

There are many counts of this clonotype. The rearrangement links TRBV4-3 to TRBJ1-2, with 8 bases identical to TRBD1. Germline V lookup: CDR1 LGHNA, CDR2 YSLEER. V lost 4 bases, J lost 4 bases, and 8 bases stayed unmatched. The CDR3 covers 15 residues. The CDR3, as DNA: TGCGCCAGCAGCCCGGGCAGGGGGCCTGTCTATGGCTACACCTTC. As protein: CASSPGRGPVYGYTF.

The CDR3 loop reads CAWSAQRTGAGNSPLHF. In nucleotides, the CDR3 is TGTGCCTGGAGTGCGCAGCGGACAGGGGCGGGTAATTCACCCCTCCACTTT. The rearrangement uses TRBV30 and TRBJ1-6; 9 positions agree with TRBD1. The CDR3 sequence is 17 residues long. Germline values: CDR1 GTSNPN, CDR2 SVGIG (reference sequence). The trim removed 1 base at V and 6 bases at J, leaving 10 bases unmatched. Full variable domain (missing parts from reference TRBV30 and TRBJ1-6): SQTIHQWPATLVQPVGSPLSLECTVEGTSNPNLYWYRQAAGRGLQLLFYSVGIGQISSEVPQNLSASRPQDRQFILSSKKLLLSDSGFYLCAWSAQRTGAGNSPLHFGNGTRLTVT.

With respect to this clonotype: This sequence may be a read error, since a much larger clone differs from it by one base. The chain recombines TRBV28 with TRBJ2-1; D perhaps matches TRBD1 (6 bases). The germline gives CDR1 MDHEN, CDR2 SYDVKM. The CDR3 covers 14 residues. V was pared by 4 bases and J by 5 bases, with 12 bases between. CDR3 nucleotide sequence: TGTGCCAGCAGTTGGGGGCCCATCGACAATGAGCAGTTCTTC. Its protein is CASSWGPIDNEQFF.

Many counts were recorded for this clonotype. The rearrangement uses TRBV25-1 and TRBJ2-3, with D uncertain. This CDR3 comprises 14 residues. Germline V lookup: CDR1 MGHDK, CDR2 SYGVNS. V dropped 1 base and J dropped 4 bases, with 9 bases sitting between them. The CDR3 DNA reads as TGTGCCAGCAGTGAATCAAGGGTATCAGATACGCAGTATTTT. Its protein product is CASSESRVSDTQYF.

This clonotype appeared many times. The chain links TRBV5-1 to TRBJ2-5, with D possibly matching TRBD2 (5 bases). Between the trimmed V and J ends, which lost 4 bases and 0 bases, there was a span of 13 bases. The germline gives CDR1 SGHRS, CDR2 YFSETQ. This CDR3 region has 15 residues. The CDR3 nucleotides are TGCGCCAGCAGCCTAGAGCGGATGTACCAAGAGACCCAGTACTTC. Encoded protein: CASSLERMYQETQYF.

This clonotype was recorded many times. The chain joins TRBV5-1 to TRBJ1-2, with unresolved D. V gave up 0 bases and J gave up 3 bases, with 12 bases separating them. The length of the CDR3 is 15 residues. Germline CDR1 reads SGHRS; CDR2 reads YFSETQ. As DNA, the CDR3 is TGCGCCAGCAGCTTGGCCGTCGGGCTGGACTATGGCTACACCTTC. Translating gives CASSLAVGLDYGYTF.

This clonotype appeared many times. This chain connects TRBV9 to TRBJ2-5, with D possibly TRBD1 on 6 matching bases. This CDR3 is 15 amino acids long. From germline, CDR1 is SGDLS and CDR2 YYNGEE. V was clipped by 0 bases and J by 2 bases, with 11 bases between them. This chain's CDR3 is CASSVAVQGQETQYF. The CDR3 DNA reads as TGTGCCAGCAGCGTAGCAGTCCAGGGGCAAGAGACCCAGTACTTC.

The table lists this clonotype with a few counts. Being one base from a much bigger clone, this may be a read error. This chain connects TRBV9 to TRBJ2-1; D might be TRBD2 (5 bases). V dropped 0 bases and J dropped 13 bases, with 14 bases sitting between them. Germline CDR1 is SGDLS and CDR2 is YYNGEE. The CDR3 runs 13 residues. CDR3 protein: CASSVAQSDYQFF. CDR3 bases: TGTGCCAGCAGCGTAGCACAGTCCGACTATCAGTTCTTC.

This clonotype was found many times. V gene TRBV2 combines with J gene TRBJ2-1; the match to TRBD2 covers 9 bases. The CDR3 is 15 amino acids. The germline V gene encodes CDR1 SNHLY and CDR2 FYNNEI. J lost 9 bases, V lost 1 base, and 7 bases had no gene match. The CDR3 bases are TGTGCCAGCAGTGAAGTCTCTAGCGGGGCGGGTGAGCAGTTCTTC. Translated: CASSEVSSGAGEQFF.

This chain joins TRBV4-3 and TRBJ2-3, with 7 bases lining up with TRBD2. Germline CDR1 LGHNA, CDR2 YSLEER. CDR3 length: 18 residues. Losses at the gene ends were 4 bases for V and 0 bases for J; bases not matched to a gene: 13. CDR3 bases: TGCGCCAGCAGCCGAGGCTTCCTTAGCGGGTCTAGCACAGATACGCAGTATTTT. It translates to CASSRGFLSGSSTDTQYF.

As DNA, the CDR3 is TGTGCCAGCAGTTACCAGCCCGGGAAGGACTATGGCTACACCTTC. Translation: CASSYQPGKDYGYTF. V is TRBV6-2 or TRBV6-3 and J is TRBJ1-2; D unresolved. Between the trimmed V and J ends, which lost 2 bases and 3 bases, there was a span of 13 bases. Per germline, CDR1 MNHEY and CDR2 SVGEGT. This CDR3 contains 15 residues.

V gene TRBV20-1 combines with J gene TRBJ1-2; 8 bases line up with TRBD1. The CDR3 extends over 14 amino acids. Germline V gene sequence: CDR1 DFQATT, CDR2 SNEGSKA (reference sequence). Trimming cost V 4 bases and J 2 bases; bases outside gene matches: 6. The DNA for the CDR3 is TGCAGTGCTATACAGGGGGGAAGGAACTATGGCTACACCTTC. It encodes CSAIQGGRNYGYTF.

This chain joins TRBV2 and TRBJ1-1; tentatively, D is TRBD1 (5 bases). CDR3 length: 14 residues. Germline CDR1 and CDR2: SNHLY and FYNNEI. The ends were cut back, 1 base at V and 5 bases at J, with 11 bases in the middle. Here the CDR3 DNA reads TGTGCCAGCAGTGAAGAGGGGATGAGGACTGAAGCTTTCTTT. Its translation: CASSEEGMRTEAFF.

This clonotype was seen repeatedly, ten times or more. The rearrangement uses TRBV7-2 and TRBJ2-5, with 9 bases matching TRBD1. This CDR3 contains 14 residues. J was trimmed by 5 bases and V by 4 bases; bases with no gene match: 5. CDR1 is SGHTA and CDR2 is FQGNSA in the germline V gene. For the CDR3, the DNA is TGTGCCAGCAGCTCCGGACAGGGGTGGGAGACCCAGTACTTC. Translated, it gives CASSSGQGWETQYF.

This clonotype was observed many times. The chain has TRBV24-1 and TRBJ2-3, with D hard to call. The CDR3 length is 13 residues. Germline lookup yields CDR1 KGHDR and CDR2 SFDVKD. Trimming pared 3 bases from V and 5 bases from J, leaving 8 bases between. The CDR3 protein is CATSDGFRDTQYF. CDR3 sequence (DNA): TGTGCCACCAGTGATGGCTTTCGAGATACGCAGTATTTT.